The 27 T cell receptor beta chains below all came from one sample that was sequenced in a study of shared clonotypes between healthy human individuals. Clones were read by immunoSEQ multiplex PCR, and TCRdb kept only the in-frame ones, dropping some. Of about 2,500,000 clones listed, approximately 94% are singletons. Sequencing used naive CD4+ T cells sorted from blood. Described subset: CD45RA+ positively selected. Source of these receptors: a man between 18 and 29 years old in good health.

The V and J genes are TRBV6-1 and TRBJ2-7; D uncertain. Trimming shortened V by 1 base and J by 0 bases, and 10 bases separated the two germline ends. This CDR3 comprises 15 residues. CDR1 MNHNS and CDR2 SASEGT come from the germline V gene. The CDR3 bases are TGTGCCAGCAGTGAAGGTCCCCTTAGCTCCTACGAGCAGTACTTC. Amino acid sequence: CASSEGPLSSYEQYF.

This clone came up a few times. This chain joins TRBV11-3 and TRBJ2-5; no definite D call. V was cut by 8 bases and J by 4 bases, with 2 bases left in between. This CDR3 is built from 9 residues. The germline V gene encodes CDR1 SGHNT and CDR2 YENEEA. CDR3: CASGETQYF. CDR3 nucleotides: TGTGCCAGCGGAGAGACCCAGTACTTC.

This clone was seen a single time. The CDR3 sequence: CASSRPDTDTQYF. The CDR3 region has the DNA TGTGCCAGCAGCCGGCCGGACACAGATACGCAGTATTTT. J is TRBJ2-3 and V is TRBV5-4; D remains unclear. Per germline, CDR1 SGHNT and CDR2 YYREEE (reference sequence). The CDR3 length is 13 residues. Trimming shortened V by 4 bases and J by 2 bases, and 8 bases separated the two germline ends.

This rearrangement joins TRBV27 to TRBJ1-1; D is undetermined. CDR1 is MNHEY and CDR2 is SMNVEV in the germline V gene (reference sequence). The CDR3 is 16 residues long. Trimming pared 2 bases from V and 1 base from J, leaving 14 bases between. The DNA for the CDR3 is TGTGCCAGCAGTTTAAGAATGCCACGCCAGAACACTGAAGCTTTCTTT. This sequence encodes CASSLRMPRQNTEAFF.

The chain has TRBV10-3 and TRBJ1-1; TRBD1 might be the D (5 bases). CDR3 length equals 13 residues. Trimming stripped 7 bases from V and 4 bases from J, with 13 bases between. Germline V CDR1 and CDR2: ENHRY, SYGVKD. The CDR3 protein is CAIKAGFGTEAFF. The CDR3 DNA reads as TGTGCCATCAAAGCAGGGTTTGGCACTGAAGCTTTCTTT.

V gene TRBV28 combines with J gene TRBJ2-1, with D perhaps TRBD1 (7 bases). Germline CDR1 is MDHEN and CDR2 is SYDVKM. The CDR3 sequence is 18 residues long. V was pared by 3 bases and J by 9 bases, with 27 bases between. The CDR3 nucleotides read TGTGCCAGCAGTTTTGTTCGCGGGACAGCTCACCGAGGGGTTGAGCAGTTCTTC. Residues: CASSFVRGTAHRGVEQFF.

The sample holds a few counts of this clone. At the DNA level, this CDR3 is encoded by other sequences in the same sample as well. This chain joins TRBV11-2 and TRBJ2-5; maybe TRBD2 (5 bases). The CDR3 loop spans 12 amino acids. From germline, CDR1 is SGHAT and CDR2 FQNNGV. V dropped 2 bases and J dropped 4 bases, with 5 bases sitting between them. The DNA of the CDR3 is TGTGCCAGCAGCTTAAGCGGAGAGACCCAGTACTTC. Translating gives CASSLSGETQYF.

The CDR3 region has the DNA TGTGCCAGCAGTGATAATTCAGGGGGCGCGGGAGAGACCCAGTACTTC. The encoded protein is CASSDNSGGAGETQYF. This chain joins TRBV2 and TRBJ2-5, with 8 nucleotides matching TRBD1. Per germline, CDR1 SNHLY and CDR2 FYNNEI. V trimming: 3 bases; J trimming: 4 bases; junction bases outside the gene matches: 10. This CDR3 is 16 amino acids long.

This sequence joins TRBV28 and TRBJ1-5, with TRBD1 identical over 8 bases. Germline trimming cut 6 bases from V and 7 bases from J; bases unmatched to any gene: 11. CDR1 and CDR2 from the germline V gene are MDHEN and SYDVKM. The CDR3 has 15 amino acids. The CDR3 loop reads CASRTAGGPGQPQHF. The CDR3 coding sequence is TGTGCCAGCAGGACCGCAGGGGGCCCTGGGCAGCCCCAGCATTTT.

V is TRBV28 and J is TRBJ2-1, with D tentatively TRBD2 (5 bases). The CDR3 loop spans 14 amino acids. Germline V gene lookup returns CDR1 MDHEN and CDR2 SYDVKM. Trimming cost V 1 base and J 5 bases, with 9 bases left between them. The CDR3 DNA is TGTGCCAGCAGTTTATTACTAGGAAACAATGAGCAGTTCTTC. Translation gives CASSLLLGNNEQFF.

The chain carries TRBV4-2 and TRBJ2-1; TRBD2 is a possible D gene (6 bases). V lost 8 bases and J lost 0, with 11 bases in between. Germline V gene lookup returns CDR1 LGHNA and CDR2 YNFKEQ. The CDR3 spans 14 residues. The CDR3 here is CASRGSSSYNEQFF. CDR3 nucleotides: TGTGCCAGCCGGGGGTCTAGCTCCTACAATGAGCAGTTCTTC.

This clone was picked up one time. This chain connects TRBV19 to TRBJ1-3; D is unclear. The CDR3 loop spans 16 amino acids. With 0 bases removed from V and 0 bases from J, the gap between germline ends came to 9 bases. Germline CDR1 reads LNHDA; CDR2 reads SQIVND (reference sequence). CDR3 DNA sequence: TGTGCCAGTAGTATAGAAGCAGGCCCCTCTGGAAACACCATATATTTT. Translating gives CASSIEAGPSGNTIYF.

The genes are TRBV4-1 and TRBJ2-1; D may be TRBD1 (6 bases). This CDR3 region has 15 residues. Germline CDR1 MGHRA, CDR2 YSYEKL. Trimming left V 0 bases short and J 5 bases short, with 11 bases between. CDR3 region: CASSQDRDTDNEQFF. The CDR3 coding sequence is TGCGCCAGCAGCCAAGATAGGGACACTGACAATGAGCAGTTCTTC.

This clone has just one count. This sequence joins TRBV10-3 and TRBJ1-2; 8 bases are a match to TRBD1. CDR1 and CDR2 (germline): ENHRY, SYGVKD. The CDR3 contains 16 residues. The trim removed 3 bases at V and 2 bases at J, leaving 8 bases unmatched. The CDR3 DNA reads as TGTGCCATCAGTGACCGGACAGGGTGGGGCAACTATGGCTACACCTTC. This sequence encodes CAISDRTGWGNYGYTF.

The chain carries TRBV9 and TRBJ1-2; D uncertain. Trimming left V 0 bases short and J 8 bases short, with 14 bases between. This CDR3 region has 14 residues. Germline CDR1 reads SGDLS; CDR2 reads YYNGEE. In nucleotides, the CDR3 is TGTGCCAGCAGCGTAGGTTATGCGGAGGAAGGCTACACCTTC. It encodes CASSVGYAEEGYTF.

DNA of the CDR3: TGTGCCATCAGGGACAGACTTAATGAAAAACTGTTTTTT. Protein sequence: CAIRDRLNEKLFF. V and J are TRBV10-3 and TRBJ1-4, with D perhaps matching TRBD1 (6 bases). The CDR3 totals 13 residues. From germline, CDR1 is ENHRY and CDR2 SYGVKD. The V end was cut by 6 bases, the J end by 4 bases, with 9 bases between.

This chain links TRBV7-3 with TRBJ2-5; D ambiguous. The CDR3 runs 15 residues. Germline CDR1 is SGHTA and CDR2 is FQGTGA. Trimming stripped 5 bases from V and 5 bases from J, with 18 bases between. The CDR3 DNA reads TGTGCCAGCAGCCCACCCCCAATGGGATCGGAGACCCAGTACTTC. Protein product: CASSPPPMGSETQYF.

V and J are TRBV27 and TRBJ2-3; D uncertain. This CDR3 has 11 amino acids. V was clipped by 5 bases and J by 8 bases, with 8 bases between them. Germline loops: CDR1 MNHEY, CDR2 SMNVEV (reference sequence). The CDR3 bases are TGTGCCAGCAGTGGAGTTGGTACGCAGTATTTT. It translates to CASSGVGTQYF.

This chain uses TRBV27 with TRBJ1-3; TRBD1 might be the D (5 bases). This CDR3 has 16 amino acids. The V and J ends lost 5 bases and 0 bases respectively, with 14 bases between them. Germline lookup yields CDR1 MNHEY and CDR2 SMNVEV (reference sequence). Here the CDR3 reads CASSNGGILSGNTIYF. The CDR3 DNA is TGTGCCAGCAGTAATGGGGGGATTCTCTCTGGAAACACCATATATTTT.

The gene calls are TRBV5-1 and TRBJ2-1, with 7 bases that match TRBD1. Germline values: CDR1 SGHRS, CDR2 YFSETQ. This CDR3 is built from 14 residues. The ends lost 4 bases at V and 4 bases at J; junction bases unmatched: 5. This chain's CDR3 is CASSIGQEYNEQFF. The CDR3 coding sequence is TGCGCCAGCAGCATCGGACAGGAATACAATGAGCAGTTCTTC.

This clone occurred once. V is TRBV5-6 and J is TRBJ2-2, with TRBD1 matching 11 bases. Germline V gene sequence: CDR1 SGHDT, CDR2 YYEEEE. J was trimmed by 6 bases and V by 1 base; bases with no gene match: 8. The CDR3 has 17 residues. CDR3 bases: TGTGCCAGCAGCTTGACCAGGGACAGGGGGTTACCCGGGGAGCTGTTTTTT. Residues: CASSLTRDRGLPGELFF.

CDR3 DNA sequence: TGTGCCAGCAGTCGACAGGGGCGGGCGGGGGAGACCCAGTACTTC. Translated, it gives CASSRQGRAGETQYF. The genes are TRBV27 and TRBJ2-5; TRBD1 matches at 8 bases. J was trimmed by 5 bases and V by 5 bases; bases with no gene match: 10. CDR1 is MNHEY, CDR2 SMNVEV, per germline (reference sequence). This CDR3 region has 15 residues.

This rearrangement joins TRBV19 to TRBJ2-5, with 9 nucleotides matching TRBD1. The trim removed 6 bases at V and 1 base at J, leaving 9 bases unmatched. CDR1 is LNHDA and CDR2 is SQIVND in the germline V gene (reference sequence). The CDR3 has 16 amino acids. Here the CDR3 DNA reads TGTGCCAGTAGAGAGACAGGGGGGTCGGTCCAAGAGACCCAGTACTTC. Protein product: CASRETGGSVQETQYF.

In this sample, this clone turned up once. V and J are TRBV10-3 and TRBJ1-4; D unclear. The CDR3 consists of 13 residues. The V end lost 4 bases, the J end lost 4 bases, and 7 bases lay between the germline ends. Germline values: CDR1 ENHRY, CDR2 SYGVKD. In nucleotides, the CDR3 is TGTGCCATCAGTGGCCGGAGTAATGAAAAACTGTTTTTT. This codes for CAISGRSNEKLFF.

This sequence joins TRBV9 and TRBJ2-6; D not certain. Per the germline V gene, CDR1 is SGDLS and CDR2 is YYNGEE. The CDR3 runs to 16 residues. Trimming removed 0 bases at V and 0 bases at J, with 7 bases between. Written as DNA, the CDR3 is TGTGCCAGCAGCGTAGGGCTCCTCTCTGGGGCCAACGTCCTGACTTTC. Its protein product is CASSVGLLSGANVLTF.

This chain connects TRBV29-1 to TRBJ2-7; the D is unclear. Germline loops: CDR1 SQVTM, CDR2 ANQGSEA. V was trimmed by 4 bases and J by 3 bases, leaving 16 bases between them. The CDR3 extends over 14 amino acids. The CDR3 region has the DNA TGCAGCGTTGCTGATACCCTAGGAGTCTACGAGCAGTACTTC. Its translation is CSVADTLGVYEQYF.

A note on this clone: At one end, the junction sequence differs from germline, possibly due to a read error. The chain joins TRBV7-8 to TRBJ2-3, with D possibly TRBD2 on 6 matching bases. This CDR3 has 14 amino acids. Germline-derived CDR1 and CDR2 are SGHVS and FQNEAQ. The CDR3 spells CASSLASETDTQYF. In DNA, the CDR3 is TGTGCCAGCAGCCTAGCGTCAGAAACAGATACGCAGTATTTT.